This T cell receptor beta chain was captured in a study of T cell responses to AZD1222 COVID-19 vaccine. Germline CDR1 reads SGHRS; CDR2 reads YFSETQ. This CDR3 spans 16 amino acids. V was pared by 0 bases and J by 4 bases, with 7 bases of the junction left unmatched. General observations from the study: Close to half of spike-specific TCRs reportedly recognize unmutated variant regions.

Sequencing was performed with immunoSEQ multiplex PCR; in TCRdb, only in-frame clones are kept and a portion is missing. The sample carries roughly 70,000 clones, roughly 88% recorded once. A note on this clone: Its antigen is not known.

The rearrangement joins TRBV5-1 to TRBJ2-3; 8 bases are a match to TRBD2. The source material was peripheral blood, sampled on day 0 of AZD1222 vaccination. The sequence came from an adult in good health. This CDR3 is CASSLEAGGAPDTQYF. The CDR3 DNA sequence: TGCGCCAGCAGCTTGGAAGCCGGGGGGGCTCCAGATACGCAGTATTTT.